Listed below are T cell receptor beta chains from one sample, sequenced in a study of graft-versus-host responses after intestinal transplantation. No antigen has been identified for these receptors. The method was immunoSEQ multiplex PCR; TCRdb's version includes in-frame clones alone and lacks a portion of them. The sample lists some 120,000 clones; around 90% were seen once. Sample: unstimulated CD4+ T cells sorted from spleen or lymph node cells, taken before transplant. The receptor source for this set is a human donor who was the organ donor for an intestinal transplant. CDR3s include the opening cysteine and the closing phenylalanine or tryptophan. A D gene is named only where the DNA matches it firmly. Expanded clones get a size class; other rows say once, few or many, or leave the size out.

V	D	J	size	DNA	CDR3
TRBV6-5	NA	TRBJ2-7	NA	TGTGCCAGCAGCCACTGGGGCCGTTTC	CASSHWGRF
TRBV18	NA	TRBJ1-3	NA	TGTGCCAGCTCCCCTAAGACGGATTACTCTGGAAACACCATATATTTT	CASSPKTDYSGNTIYF
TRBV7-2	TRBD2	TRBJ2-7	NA	TGTGCCAGCTTACTAGCGGAGCTCCCCTACGAGCAGTACTTC	CASLLAELPYEQYF
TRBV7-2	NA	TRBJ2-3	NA	TGTGCCAGCAGCTTAGCGGGAGCCCCCCCAGATACGCAGTATTTT	CASSLAGAPPDTQYF
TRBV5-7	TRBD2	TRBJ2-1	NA	TGTGCCAGCAGCCCGGGAGGATCACGCTCCAATGAGCAGTTCTTC	CASSPGGSRSNEQFF
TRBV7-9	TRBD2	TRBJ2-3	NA	TGTGCCAGCAGCATTGCCTCCGGACTAGCGGGAGTTTTGGATACGCAGTATTTT	CASSIASGLAGVLDTQYF
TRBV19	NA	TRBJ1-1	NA	TGTGCCAGGGAGACAGATGAAGCTTTCTTT	CARETDEAFF
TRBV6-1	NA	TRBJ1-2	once	TGTGCCAGCAGTGAAAGGGCACACTATGGCTACACCTTC	CASSERAHYGYTF
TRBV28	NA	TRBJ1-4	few	TGTGCCAGCAGGCCACACATGTTTAATGAAAAACTGTTTTTT	CASRPHMFNEKLFF
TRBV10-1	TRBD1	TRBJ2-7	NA	TGCGCCACCCCCCGGAGACAGGGGAAGCGGTTCTACGAGCAGTACTTC	CATPRRQGKRFYEQYF
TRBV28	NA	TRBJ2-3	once	TGTGCCAGCAGTCCCCTTGTATGGCGCGCGTCAGATACGCAGTATTTT	CASSPLVWRASDTQYF